This is a list of T cell receptor beta chains from one sample in a study of preoperative IRX-2 immunotherapy in early breast cancer. TCRdb's copy holds only in-frame clones and misses some; the assay was immunoSEQ multiplex PCR. Of 40,000 to 45,000 clones listed, roughly 95% are singletons. The material was tumor tissue, obtained after IRX-2 immunotherapy. The receptors were gathered from a human donor with breast cancer. Each CDR3 is given with its conserved first and last residue. A D gene is named only where the DNA matches it firmly.

.,TRBV9,TRBJ2-2,CASSVAGAGAGELFF
TRBD2,TRBV7-2,TRBJ2-1,CASSSPRGGISYNEQFF
TRBD2,TRBV11-3,TRBJ2-1,CASSPGTSGPYNEQFF
.,TRBV9,TRBJ1-1,CASTRWGRVAFF
TRBD1,TRBV7-9,TRBJ1-4,CASSSVTGGDGKLFF
TRBD2,TRBV30,TRBJ2-5,CAWRGTSGSLMETQYF
TRBD1,TRBV20-1,TRBJ1-1,CSSTGGSQAFF
TRBD1,TRBV7-2,TRBJ1-2,CASSTRDRGNGYTF
TRBD2,TRBV28,TRBJ2-5,CASSINSGSLEETQYF
.,TRBV18,TRBJ1-4,CASSGGQYEKLFF
.,TRBV2,TRBJ2-7,CASSESGHLSYEQYF
TRBD2,TRBV30,TRBJ2-3,CAWTSGFLSTDTQYF
TRBD2,TRBV28,TRBJ2-5,CASSPLGRASGRLLSSSGTQYF
.,TRBV27,TRBJ2-1,CASSLSGTINEQFF
.,TRBV14,TRBJ2-2,CASSQTHTGELFF
.,TRBV7-6,TRBJ1-2,CASSPGQGIDGYTF
.,TRBV6-1,TRBJ1-2,CASSEAVFNYGYTF
.,TRBV6-5,TRBJ1-5,CASSAFGGDQPQHF
.,TRBV30,TRBJ1-6,CAWSAAGNSPLHF
TRBD1,TRBV18,TRBJ1-2,CASSPQGAGYTF
TRBD2,TRBV7-7,TRBJ2-1,CASSPGLAGNEQFF
TRBD1,TRBV6-5,TRBJ1-6,CASSYSQGARSPLHF
TRBD2,TRBV28,TRBJ2-5,CASRGTSGVQETQYF
.,TRBV9,TRBJ2-7,CASSPNIGTYEQYF
.,TRBV6-1,TRBJ1-4,CASTGEKLFF
TRBD2,TRBV27,TRBJ2-3,CASTLDGGVSPSTDTQYF
.,TRBV20-1,TRBJ2-1,CSANGNEQFF
.,TRBV19,TRBJ1-5,CASSPRDWNQPQHF
.,TRBV5-6,TRBJ2-7,CASSGLRSYEQYF
.,TRBV5-4,TRBJ2-2,CASSINTGELFF
TRBD1,TRBV7-9,TRBJ2-5,CASSKQGRETQYF
.,TRBV5-1,TRBJ2-3,CASSSTSGFRVNTDTQYF
TRBD1,TRBV7-2,TRBJ1-4,CASSTKDRATNEKLFF
.,TRBV27,TRBJ1-2,CASSFLCF
.,TRBV5-1,TRBJ2-5,CASSPPNGRRETQYF
.,TRBV5-1,TRBJ1-1,CASSLALAGASQTEAFF
.,TRBV18,TRBJ1-5,CASSPGATQPQHF
.,TRBV6-5,TRBJ2-6,CASSYRESGANVLTF
.,TRBV21-1,TRBJ2-2,CASALGQHGGELFF
TRBD2,TRBV10-3,TRBJ2-5,CAISGGSQETQYF
TRBD2,TRBV18,TRBJ2-3,CASSPLAGSTDTQYF
TRBD2,TRBV27,TRBJ2-2,CASSLLRLAEHRTGELFF